Given below is one TCR beta chain in context. Its antigen is unidentified. This PCR relied on a set of 60 Vbeta primers and 13 Jbeta primers. Source study methods: There were around 77 million unique TCR beta chains by a later count, and approximately 10 million of them were shared. The data were produced by immunoSEQ multiplex PCR, yet TCRdb's version contains in-frame clones alone and is incomplete. That table furnishes V, J and clone size, whereas the DNA furnished D and trimming. In all, the sample yields some 130,000 clones. This entry is derived from a study of cytomegalovirus exposure and HLA in healthy donors. Regarding the study as a whole: When a later analysis was performed, an Asian-associated ancestry cluster reportedly had fewer N-insertions than the roughly 730-donor mean.

This CDR3 spans 15 amino acids. Germline loops: CDR1 MNHEY, CDR2 SVGAGI. J gave up 4 bases and V 0 bases, and 3 bases lay outside the gene matches. The sequence derives from a woman in her sixties or seventies in good health and CMV-seronegative. Sequences were obtained from PBMCs. J is TRBJ2-7 and V is TRBV6-5; 10 bases line up with TRBD2. The CDR3 spells CASSYSLAGAYEQYF. CDR3 DNA: TGTGCCAGCAGTTACTCCCTAGCGGGAGCATACGAGCAGTACTTC.